What follows is one TCR beta chain and its context. Its target is not known. These data originate in a study of CD8 T cells in ankylosing spondylitis. TCRdb passed the 5' RACE reads through MiXCR, listing each CDR3 protein once. This sample has 750,000 to 850,000 distinct CDR3 sequences, with 12% found just once. Germline V CDR1 and CDR2: SGHDT, YYEEEE. The CDR3 is made up of 15 amino acids. Losses at the gene ends were 3 bases for V and 3 bases for J; bases not matched to a gene: 6. Study-level points and caveats: Prior literature has documented some motif variants in synovial fluid and blood from reactive arthritis. CD8+ by phenotype, disease-linked clones were relatively rare in peripheral blood. Characteristic, it appeared, of ankylosing spondylitis blood was a TCR beta motif of about eight highly homologous variants.

This TCR was recovered from a male donor with ankylosing spondylitis. The source material was blood, either unsorted or a sorted T cell fraction (not recorded which). This chain joins TRBV5-6 and TRBJ1-5; 7 nucleotides align to TRBD1. Here the CDR3 reads CASSSLDRDNQPQHF. CDR3 sequence (DNA): TGTGCCAGCAGCTCCTTAGACAGGGACAATCAGCCCCAGCATTTT.